Below, one T cell receptor (beta chain) is given with its context. The sample originates from a study of blood T cell repertoires in COVID-19. The CDR3 runs 13 residues. Trimming removed 3 bases from V and 7 bases from J, with 10 bases in between. CDR1 and CDR2 (germline): LNHDA, SQIVND (reference sequence). The protocol was immunoSEQ multiplex PCR, while the TCRdb copy is restricted to in-frame clones and leaves out a portion. The repertoire has 60,000 to 85,000 clones, roughly 80% of them found once; the top ten carry about a sixth. Material: peripheral blood. The receptor was isolated from an older woman with acute or convalescent COVID-19. This rearrangement joins TRBV19 to TRBJ2-1, with TRBD1 as a possible D gene (5 bases). CDR3 region: CASSMFDRNEQFF. CDR3 nucleotides: TGTGCCAGTAGTATGTTTGACAGAAATGAGCAGTTCTTC.